This T cell receptor beta chain was found in a study of T cell repertoires in cytomegalovirus infection. Across the whole study: Indicated by public TCR beta signatures were CMV infection and matching HLA type. Overall study results and limits: Within the response measured ex vivo, HLA-C-restricted CMV-specific TCR beta clonotypes were dominant. The cumulative frequency of public TCR beta families identified carriers of CMV plus the relevant HLA.

TCRdb reprocessed the reads with MiXCR, giving one entry per CDR3 protein. The sample contains approximately 910,000 distinct CDR3 sequences, around 30% of which appear only once. With regard to this clonotype: Its antigen is unknown.

The germline V gene encodes CDR1 SGHDT and CDR2 YYEEEE. Trimming took 5 bases from V and 2 from J, leaving 8 bases between them. CDR3 length: 12 amino acids. Sequenced material: cultured CD8+ T cells from PBMCs, taken from culture after CMV antigen stimulation. The rearrangement uses TRBV5-6 and TRBJ2-7; D gene ambiguous. This clonotype was sampled from a human donor in good health (CMV status not recorded). Some clones in this sample may be carry-over from other donors' samples. The CDR3 spells CASRGRTYEQYF. The CDR3 DNA follows: TGTGCCAGCAGAGGACGGACCTACGAGCAGTACTTC.